The 29 T cell receptor beta chains below were found in one sample sequenced in a study of cytomegalovirus exposure and HLA in healthy donors. The PCR used 60 Vbeta and 13 Jbeta primers. Only in-frame clones appear in the TCRdb table, and some are missing; sequencing was by immunoSEQ multiplex PCR. The sample lists 110,000 to 150,000 clones, about 72% occurring once. The sample taken for sequencing was PBMCs. These receptors originate from a man aged 40-50 years in good health and CMV-seronegative.

The genes are TRBV5-4 and TRBJ2-2, with 11 bases aligning to TRBD2. This CDR3 is built from 15 residues. The trim removed 5 bases at V and 5 bases at J, leaving 5 bases unmatched. The germline V gene has CDR1 SGHNT and CDR2 YYREEE (reference sequence). The CDR3 DNA sequence: TGTGCCAGCAGAATAGCGGGGGGGCCTACCGGGGAGCTGTTTTTT. This codes for CASRIAGGPTGELFF.

This chain links TRBV4-1 with TRBJ2-5; a weak D match, TRBD2 (6 bases). Germline CDR1 is MGHRA and CDR2 is YSYEKL. V dropped 5 bases and J dropped 2 bases, with 12 bases sitting between them. This CDR3 has 14 amino acids. The CDR3 reads CASSTGTWQETQYF. In DNA form, the CDR3 reads TGCGCCAGCAGCACCGGGACTTGGCAAGAGACCCAGTACTTC.

This chain links TRBV18 with TRBJ2-7; 10 nucleotides agree with TRBD1. The CDR3 is 14 residues long. V lost 1 base, J lost 5 bases, and 2 bases stayed unmatched. Germline loops: CDR1 KGHSH, CDR2 LQKENI. The DNA for the CDR3 is TGTGCCAGCTCACCACGGGACAGGGGCCACGAGCAGTACTTC. Translation: CASSPRDRGHEQYF. The whole variable domain, filled in from reference TRBV18 and TRBJ2-7, reads NAGVMQNPRHLVRRRGQEARLRCSPMKGHSHVYWYRQLPEEGLKFMVYLQKENIIDESGMPKERFSAEFPKEGPSILRIQQVVRGDSAAYFCASSPRDRGHEQYFGPGTRLTVT.

The gene calls are TRBV4-1 and TRBJ2-1, with TRBD2 matching 9 bases. CDR1 MGHRA and CDR2 YSYEKL come from the germline V gene. The CDR3 extends over 15 amino acids. The V and J ends lost 4 bases and 6 bases, in that order; junction bases with no gene match: 7. As DNA, the CDR3 is TGCGCCAGCAGCCTTTTAAGGACTAGCGTCAATGAGCAGTTCTTC. Protein product: CASSLLRTSVNEQFF.

This clone was picked up a small number of times. The gene calls are TRBV4-3 and TRBJ1-1; tentatively, D is TRBD1 (6 bases). The CDR3 covers 15 residues. Trimming removed 0 bases at V and 1 base at J, with 9 bases between. Per germline, CDR1 LGHNA and CDR2 YSLEER. This chain's CDR3 is CASSQDGQRNTEAFF. DNA for the CDR3: TGCGCCAGCAGCCAAGACGGACAGAGGAACACTGAAGCTTTCTTT.

The rearrangement uses TRBV2 and TRBJ2-7; possible D gene TRBD1, 6 bases. Trimming took off 3 bases at V and 3 bases at J, with 9 bases between the two ends. Germline CDR1 reads SNHLY; CDR2 reads FYNNEI. This CDR3 spans 13 amino acids. The CDR3 region is CASSESGDYEQYF. The CDR3 DNA reads TGTGCCAGCAGTGAGTCAGGGGACTACGAGCAGTACTTC.

V and J are TRBV2 and TRBJ2-7; TRBD2 aligns across 9 bases. The CDR3 covers 15 residues. Germline assignment: CDR1 SNHLY and CDR2 FYNNEI. V lost 6 bases and J lost 4; bases outside the gene matches: 10. The CDR3 spells CASRPGLAGGYEQYF. Here the CDR3 DNA reads TGTGCCAGCAGGCCGGGACTAGCCGGGGGATACGAGCAGTACTTC.

The chain uses TRBV19 and TRBJ1-6; D gene unclear. Germline V CDR1 and CDR2: LNHDA, SQIVND (reference sequence). The V end was cut by 6 bases, the J end by 1 base, with 16 bases between. CDR3 length: 17 residues. The CDR3 reads CASRAAAAGSYNSPLHF. The CDR3 coding sequence is TGTGCCAGTAGAGCGGCTGCGGCAGGTTCCTATAATTCACCCCTCCACTTT.

CDR3 residues: CASSLSIQGAGEQYF. The CDR3 DNA is TGTGCCAGCAGTTTATCGATCCAGGGGGCTGGCGAGCAGTACTTC. This sequence joins TRBV27 and TRBJ2-7; 8 positions agree with TRBD1. CDR3 length: 15 residues. Germline values: CDR1 MNHEY, CDR2 SMNVEV (reference sequence). The trim removed 0 bases at V and 6 bases at J, leaving 7 bases unmatched.

CDR3 nucleotide sequence: TGTGCCAGCTCCCCACGGAGGGGCTACGAGCAGTACTTC. The encoded protein is CASSPRRGYEQYF. V and J are TRBV6-6 and TRBJ2-7; TRBD2 might be the D (6 bases). The germline gives CDR1 MNHNY, CDR2 SVGAGI (reference sequence). This CDR3 comprises 13 residues. Trimming pared 8 bases from V and 3 bases from J, leaving 14 bases between.

The chain has TRBV27 and TRBJ2-1; 8 bases map to TRBD2. The CDR3 extends over 15 amino acids. The V segment lost 5 bases and the J segment 2 bases; nucleotides outside the gene matches: 5. Looked up from germline, CDR1 is MNHEY and CDR2 is SMNVEV (reference sequence). The CDR3 region is CASSLLAAAYNEQFF. CDR3 sequence (DNA): TGTGCCAGCAGTCTACTAGCGGCCGCCTACAATGAGCAGTTCTTC.

The J gene is TRBJ2-5, the V gene TRBV10-3; D perhaps matches TRBD1 (6 bases). The CDR3 has 16 amino acids. CDR1 and CDR2 (germline): ENHRY, SYGVKD. V was shortened by 3 bases and J by 1 base, with 15 bases between the two germline ends. CDR3 residues: CAISDPYGTLQETQYF. CDR3 bases: TGTGCCATCAGTGACCCATACGGGACACTCCAAGAGACCCAGTACTTC.

The rearrangement uses TRBV19 and TRBJ1-2; weak D call: TRBD1 (5 bases). Germline assignment: CDR1 LNHDA and CDR2 SQIVND (reference sequence). V lost 8 bases and J lost 4, with 14 bases in between. The CDR3 covers 13 residues. The CDR3 reads CASQGLGRYGYTF. CDR3 sequence (DNA): TGTGCCAGTCAGGGCCTAGGTCGCTATGGCTACACCTTC.

V gene TRBV5-1 combines with J gene TRBJ1-4; a weak D match, TRBD1 (5 bases). Trimming shortened V by 6 bases and J by 3 bases, and 18 bases separated the two germline ends. Germline CDR1 reads SGHRS; CDR2 reads YFSETQ. The CDR3 runs 16 residues. This CDR3 is CASKINPWGANEKLFF. DNA of the CDR3: TGCGCCAGCAAAATCAATCCCTGGGGGGCTAATGAAAAACTGTTTTTT.

The chain uses TRBV12-5 and TRBJ1-2, with no clear D. The CDR3 contains 18 residues. The germline gives CDR1 LGHNT, CDR2 FRNRAP. The V gene lost 0 bases and the J gene lost 5 bases, with 22 bases spanning the gap. The CDR3 sequence is CASGLVWRTHRNMYGYTF. In DNA, the CDR3 is TGTGCTAGTGGTTTGGTATGGAGGACGCATAGAAACATGTATGGCTACACCTTC.

There are a few counts of this clone. The genes are TRBV6-1 and TRBJ2-2, with D tentatively TRBD2 (7 bases). The V and J ends lost 5 bases and 4 bases respectively, with 11 bases between them. The CDR3 is 14 amino acids. Germline values: CDR1 MNHNS, CDR2 SASEGT. Written as DNA, the CDR3 is TGTGCCAGCAGTACGGGGGGCGGCACCGGGGAGCTGTTTTTT. It specifies CASSTGGGTGELFF.

The chain has TRBV5-1 and TRBJ1-3, with TRBD1 matching 10 bases. Germline CDR1 reads SGHRS; CDR2 reads YFSETQ. J gave up 8 bases and V 5 bases, and 7 bases lay outside the gene matches. This CDR3 comprises 14 residues. The CDR3 nucleotides read TGCGCCAGCAGGGCCGGGACAGGGGCATACACCATATATTTT. Protein product: CASRAGTGAYTIYF.

This chain connects TRBV5-4 to TRBJ2-7; 12 bases map to TRBD2. V dropped 4 bases and J dropped 2; count of bases not matched to a gene: 4. The CDR3 totals 15 residues. CDR1 and CDR2 (germline): SGHNT, YYREEE (reference sequence). As DNA, the CDR3 is TGTGCCAGCAGCCCCGGACTAGCGGGGACCTACGAGCAGTACTTC. Translating gives CASSPGLAGTYEQYF.

The chain links TRBV29-1 to TRBJ1-2; tentative D call: TRBD1 (6 bases). V was shortened by 6 bases and J by 2 bases, with 13 bases between the two germline ends. Germline V lookup: CDR1 SQVTM, CDR2 ANQGSEA. This CDR3 comprises 13 residues. This chain's CDR3 is CSVGIRGNYGYTF. The CDR3 DNA reads TGCAGCGTGGGGATCAGGGGCAACTATGGCTACACCTTC.

This clone showed up just a few times. The CDR3 here is CASSELPSSYEQYF. DNA of the CDR3: TGTGCCAGCTCTGAGTTGCCTAGCTCCTACGAGCAGTACTTC. V usage is TRBV7-9 and J usage is TRBJ2-7, with D hard to call. The CDR3 is 14 amino acids. Germline V lookup: CDR1 SEHNR, CDR2 FQNEAQ (reference sequence). V lost 8 bases, J lost 0 bases, and 14 bases lay in between.

The table lists this clone with a count of one. The J gene is TRBJ2-3, the V gene TRBV5-4; tentatively, D is TRBD2 (5 bases). In germline, CDR1 is SGHNT, CDR2 YYREEE (reference sequence). This CDR3 is 16 amino acids long. Trimming took 4 bases from V and 2 from J, leaving 17 bases between them. CDR3 sequence: CASSTQKGADTDTQYF. The CDR3 DNA reads as TGTGCCAGCAGCACCCAGAAGGGAGCAGACACAGATACGCAGTATTTT.

The gene calls are TRBV5-4 and TRBJ2-2, with TRBD1 matching over 7 bases. Germline-derived CDR1 and CDR2 are SGHNT and YYREEE (reference sequence). Trimming took 1 base from V and 2 from J; bases not matched to a gene: 5. The CDR3 covers 16 residues. CDR3 sequence (DNA): TGTGCCAGCAGCTTGTCGAACAGGGGTAACACCGGGGAGCTGTTTTTT. Protein product: CASSLSNRGNTGELFF.

The J gene is TRBJ1-1, the V gene TRBV6-1; D uncertain. This CDR3 is built from 15 residues. Per the germline V gene, CDR1 is MNHNS and CDR2 is SASEGT. Trimming cost V 6 bases and J 0 bases, with 14 bases left between them. CDR3 sequence (DNA): TGTGCCAGCAGCCCCGAAGGCGGAATGAACACTGAAGCTTTCTTT. This sequence encodes CASSPEGGMNTEAFF.

This clone showed up just a few times. The rearrangement joins TRBV4-1 to TRBJ2-5, with 8 bases that match TRBD2. V lost 1 base to trimming and J lost 5 bases; unmatched junction nucleotides: 6. Germline V gene data show CDR1 as MGHRA and CDR2 as YSYEKL. The CDR3 runs 15 residues. The CDR3 is CASSQGGSGGETQYF. CDR3 DNA sequence: TGCGCCAGCAGCCAAGGAGGCAGCGGGGGTGAGACCCAGTACTTC.

The rearrangement links TRBV5-6 to TRBJ1-2; weak D call: TRBD1 (5 bases). The CDR3 length is 13 residues. Germline V gene lookup returns CDR1 SGHDT and CDR2 YYEEEE. Trimming shortened V by 2 bases and J by 8 bases, and 13 bases separated the two germline ends. Here the CDR3 DNA reads TGTGCCAGCAGCTTATCGGCAGGGCAAGGCTACACCTTC. Protein: CASSLSAGQGYTF.

This chain uses TRBV4-1 with TRBJ1-4; D is perhaps TRBD1 (6 bases). The germline gives CDR1 MGHRA, CDR2 YSYEKL. The V end lost 0 bases, the J end lost 8 bases, and 19 bases lay between the germline ends. CDR3 length equals 17 residues. The CDR3 reads CASSQEFGGGGGEKLFF. The CDR3 region has the DNA TGCGCCAGCAGCCAAGAATTCGGGGGCGGGGGTGGCGAAAAACTGTTTTTT.

V gene TRBV6-5 combines with J gene TRBJ2-1; TRBD2 agrees at 8 bases. The length of the CDR3 is 15 residues. With V trimmed by 7 bases and J by 1 base, 6 bases remained unmatched. The germline V gene encodes CDR1 MNHEY and CDR2 SVGAGI. The CDR3 sequence: CASKTPSGSYNEQFF. CDR3 nucleotides: TGTGCCAGCAAGACGCCTAGCGGGTCCTACAATGAGCAGTTCTTC.

The genes are TRBV10-1 and TRBJ2-7; unclear D gene. Germline loops: CDR1 WNHNN, CDR2 SYGVQD (reference sequence). This CDR3 contains 13 residues. V lost 4 bases and J 1 base, leaving 8 bases between the germline ends. CDR3 nucleotide sequence: TGCGCCAGCAGTGCGTTCGCGTCCTACGAGCAGTACTTC. Protein sequence: CASSAFASYEQYF.

The chain combines TRBV6-5 with TRBJ1-5; tentative D call: TRBD1 (5 bases). CDR1 MNHEY and CDR2 SVGAGI come from the germline V gene. V gave up 6 bases and J gave up 6 bases, with 15 bases separating them. The length of the CDR3 is 14 residues. The CDR3 here is CASSQGSGSQPQHF. The CDR3 DNA reads TGTGCCAGCAGCCAGGGCAGTGGAAGTCAGCCCCAGCATTTT.